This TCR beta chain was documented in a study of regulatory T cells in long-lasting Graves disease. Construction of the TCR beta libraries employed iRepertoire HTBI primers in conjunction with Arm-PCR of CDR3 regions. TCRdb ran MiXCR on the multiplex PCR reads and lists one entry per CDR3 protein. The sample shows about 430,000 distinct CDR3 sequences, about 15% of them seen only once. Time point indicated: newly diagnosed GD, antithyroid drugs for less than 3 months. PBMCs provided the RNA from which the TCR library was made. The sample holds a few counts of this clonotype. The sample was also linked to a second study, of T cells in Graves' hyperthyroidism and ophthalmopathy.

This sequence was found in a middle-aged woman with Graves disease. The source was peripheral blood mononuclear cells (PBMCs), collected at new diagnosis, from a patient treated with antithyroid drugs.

CDR3 in DNA: TGTGCCAGTAGTATCACAGGGGCGGAAACGTCACCCCTCCACTTT. Its translation: CASSITGAETSPLHF. The chain links TRBV19 to TRBJ1-6, with 7 bases aligning to TRBD1. Germline assignment: CDR1 LNHDA and CDR2 SQIVND (reference sequence). CDR3 length: 15 amino acids. V lost 3 bases to trimming and J lost 10 bases; unmatched junction nucleotides: 9.